What follows describes a single T cell receptor beta chain. This record belongs to a study of blood T cell repertoires in COVID-19. Turning to the study itself: Sources were T cells, B-cell-depleted T cells, or PBMCs; the material itself was cDNA or gDNA.

Profiled with immunoSEQ multiplex PCR; TCRdb holds only in-frame clones, not every one. The sample lists 50,000 to 60,000 clones, roughly 80% seen once, with more than 4.5% in the top ten. Germline loops: CDR1 SQVTM, CDR2 ANQGSEA. The CDR3 covers 14 residues. V was cut by 1 base and J by 2 bases, with 11 bases left in between. The source of this sequence is a human donor in a cohort sampled during active or convalescent COVID-19. Specimen: peripheral blood. This sequence joins TRBV29-1 and TRBJ1-2; D gene uncertain. The CDR3 DNA reads as TGCAGCGTTGAAGTGGGCACATTAAACTATGGCTACACCTTC. It is translated as CSVEVGTLNYGYTF. The variable domain in full, completed from reference TRBV29-1 and TRBJ1-2, reads SAVISQKPSRDICQRGTSLTIQCQVDSQVTMMFWYRQQPGQSLTLIATANQGSEATYESGFVIDKFPISRPNLTFSTLTVSNMSPEDSSIYLCSVEVGTLNYGYTFGSGTRLTVV.